This section outlines one TCR beta chain sequence together with its context. Its antigen is unknown. The data belong to a study of blood T cells in healthy people across ages. Study-wide points: Higher diversity, along with more naive CD4+ cells, distinguished long-lived donors from aged donors.

This CDR3 region has 16 residues. The germline V gene has CDR1 SEHNR and CDR2 FQNEAQ (reference sequence). V was trimmed by 0 bases and J by 3 bases, leaving 14 bases between them. Sample-barcoded 5' priming and a J-beta primer mix drove a second PCR of about 6 to 12 cycles. TCRdb reprocessed the 5' RACE reads via MiXCR and lists one record per CDR3 protein. The repertoire has about 510,000 distinct CDR3 sequences, about 27% of them found once; the top ten carry under 4.5%. The sample was also reused in another study, on T cells of mothers and their children.

The sample consisted of blood. The rearrangement joins TRBV7-9 to TRBJ1-2; possible D gene TRBD1, 6 bases. This receptor was taken from a boy aged 2 to 10 in good health. For the CDR3, the DNA is TGTGCCAGCAGCTTAGCCGCGCGGGGGCCCGACTATGGCTACACCTTC. It translates to CASSLAARGPDYGYTF.